This T cell receptor beta chain originates from a study of T cells after yellow fever vaccination. UMIs and a universal primer site were added when TCR cDNA was made by 5'RACE template switching. TCRdb processed the 5' RACE reads anew with MiXCR; each CDR3 protein has one entry. The sample carries 450,000 to 650,000 distinct CDR3 sequences, 20% to 25% recorded once. The CDR3 has 15 residues. Unmatched junction bases numbered 4, after V lost 0 bases and J lost 1 base. Germline V gene sequence: CDR1 DFQATT, CDR2 SNEGSKA (reference sequence). The material sequenced was PBMCs, taken less than 25 days after the first yellow fever vaccination. This sequence originates from a young man who received the YFV17D yellow fever vaccine. This chain uses TRBV20-1 with TRBJ2-5, with TRBD2 identical over 8 bases. The CDR3 sequence: CSAREVAGFQETQYF. The CDR3 DNA reads as TGCAGTGCTAGAGAGGTAGCGGGGTTCCAAGAGACCCAGTACTTC.